This T cell receptor beta chain came from a study of post-analysis software for immune sequencing data. Turning to the study itself: Relapsing-remitting, secondary progressive and progressive-relapsing multiple sclerosis courses were included. Whole-study results and caveats: Batch-mates among the samples co-clustered strongly by F measure. Comparison of patients with controls showed about 5 TRBV segments more frequent in patients, TRBV5-6, TRBV5-1 and TRBV20-1 among them.

Unique-molecular-identifier-tagged TCR beta cDNA libraries were used. Some 500,000 cDNA molecules were obtained per 1 to 10 million input T cells. TCRdb independently ran MiXCR on the PCR reads; one entry per CDR3 protein. Among about 190,000 distinct CDR3 sequences listed, over 25% were seen once. CDR1 and CDR2 from the germline V gene are SGHAT and FQNNGV. V shed 0 bases and J shed 1 base, with 7 bases lying between them. The CDR3 has 15 amino acids. Details on this clonotype: As yet, its antigen is unknown.

The sample consisted of blood. The origin of this receptor is a girl aged 2-17 years with multiple sclerosis. The genes are TRBV11-2 and TRBJ1-5; D call uncertain. Here the CDR3 reads CASSLEEASNQPQHF. CDR3 in DNA: TGTGCCAGCAGCTTAGAAGAGGCCAGCAATCAGCCCCAGCATTTT.